The 26 T cell receptor beta chains presented below share a single source sample, sequenced in a study of blood T cell repertoires in COVID-19 (dated by TCRdb to between 2020 and 2021). The library was prepared using the immunoSEQ multiplex PCR assay. The source is immuneACCESS, and TCRdb retained only in-frame sequences with V and J called. Part of the clones is not carried over; for the studies checked, unresolved V genes explain less than half of this, and the remainder is unexplained. The sample table shows some 51,000 clones, and around 88% are seen once. The ten largest clonotypes hold 1.3% of the sample. The sequenced material came from peripheral blood. The source is a man between 60 and 70 years old with acute or convalescent COVID-19.

CDR3 amino acids: CASRELEYNEQFF. DNA of the CDR3: TGTGCCAGCAGGGAGTTGGAGTACAATGAGCAGTTCTTC. The genes are TRBV27 and TRBJ2-1; D ambiguous. Trimming took 6 bases from V and 4 from J, leaving 10 bases between them. The germline V gene encodes CDR1 MNHEY and CDR2 SMNVEV (reference sequence). This CDR3 comprises 13 residues.

The chain combines TRBV29-1 with TRBJ1-2, with D possibly matching TRBD1 (5 bases). Trimming pared 6 bases from V and 8 bases from J, leaving 19 bases between. The CDR3 has 13 residues. Germline V gene sequence: CDR1 SQVTM, CDR2 ANQGSEA. CDR3 in amino acids: CSVRWAGANGYTF. In DNA, the CDR3 is TGCAGCGTCAGGTGGGCTGGGGCTAACGGCTACACCTTC.

Here the CDR3 reads CASSWGLELKQETQYF. In DNA form, the CDR3 reads TGTGCCAGCAGCTGGGGACTGGAGCTGAAACAAGAGACCCAGTACTTC. The V and J genes are TRBV7-9 and TRBJ2-5; tentatively, D is TRBD2 (6 bases). The CDR3 runs 16 residues. In germline, CDR1 is SEHNR, CDR2 FQNEAQ (reference sequence). V gave up 4 bases and J gave up 2 bases, with 17 bases separating them.

The V gene is TRBV3-1 (or the pseudogene TRBV3-2), the J gene TRBJ2-3, with TRBD2 matching over 10 bases. The CDR3 sequence is 20 residues long. V dropped 4 bases and J dropped 0; count of bases not matched to a gene: 16. CDR1 and CDR2 from the germline V gene are LGHDT and YNNKEL (reference sequence). The CDR3 nucleotides are TGTGCCAGCAGCCTCATGCGCACTAGCGGGGCACGACTTAGCACAGATACGCAGTATTTT. It translates to CASSLMRTSGARLSTDTQYF.

The chain joins TRBV10-1 to TRBJ2-3; 9 bases line up with TRBD1. Losses at the gene ends were 6 bases for V and 2 bases for J; bases not matched to a gene: 12. From germline, CDR1 is WNHNN and CDR2 SYGVQD (reference sequence). This CDR3 spans 17 amino acids. CDR3 protein: CASSPNWGQGNTDTQYF. The CDR3 bases are TGCGCCAGCAGCCCCAATTGGGGACAGGGAAACACAGATACGCAGTATTTT.

CDR3 loop: CASSSDRGLREQYF. CDR3 nucleotides: TGTGCCAGCAGTTCCGACAGGGGGCTACGCGAGCAGTACTTC. This chain uses TRBV3-1 (or the pseudogene TRBV3-2) with TRBJ2-7, with TRBD1 matching over 10 bases. The CDR3 length is 14 residues. Germline trimming cut 6 bases from V and 6 bases from J; bases unmatched to any gene: 8. Germline V gene data show CDR1 as LGHDT and CDR2 as YNNKEL (reference sequence).

The rearrangement joins TRBV9 to TRBJ2-2, with TRBD2 matching over 13 bases. The CDR3 runs 20 residues. V gave up 4 bases and J gave up 1 base; unmatched junction bases: 13. Germline assignment: CDR1 SGDLS and CDR2 YYNGEE. This chain's CDR3 is CASSSQGRTSGGLNTGELFF. The DNA of the CDR3 is TGTGCCAGCAGCTCCCAGGGGAGGACTAGCGGGGGCCTGAACACCGGGGAGCTGTTTTTT. Complete variable domain (other parts from reference TRBV9 and TRBJ2-2): DSGVTQTPKHLITATGQRVTLRCSPRSGDLSVYWYQQSLDQGLQFLIQYYNGEERAKGNILERFSAQQFPDLHSELNLSSLELGDSALYFCASSSQGRTSGGLNTGELFFGEGSRLTVL.

The rearrangement uses TRBV6-1 and TRBJ1-6; the D gene is possibly TRBD1 (6 bases). Trimming cost V 6 bases and J 7 bases, with 19 bases left between them. The CDR3 length is 16 residues. In germline, CDR1 is MNHNS, CDR2 SASEGT. CDR3 sequence: CASRESYRARNSPLHF. In DNA, the CDR3 is TGTGCCAGCAGAGAATCATACAGGGCGCGGAATTCACCCCTCCACTTT.

The chain's CDR3 is CASSFSAGEADTQYF. The CDR3 region has the DNA TGCGCCAGCAGCTTTTCCGCGGGAGAGGCAGATACGCAGTATTTT. The J gene is TRBJ2-3, the V gene TRBV5-1; 7 nucleotides align to TRBD2. CDR1 SGHRS and CDR2 YFSETQ come from the germline V gene. Losses at the gene ends were 2 bases for V and 4 bases for J; bases not matched to a gene: 7. This CDR3 is 15 amino acids long. The full variable domain, completed using reference TRBV5-1 and TRBJ2-3, is KAGVTQTPRYLIKTRGQQVTLSCSPISGHRSVSWYQQTPGQGLQFLFEYFSETQRNKGNFPGRFSGRQFSNSRSEMNVSTLELGDSALYLCASSFSAGEADTQYFGPGTRLTVL.

The chain recombines TRBV6-1 with TRBJ2-3, with TRBD2 matching 10 bases. This CDR3 has 16 residues. V dropped 1 base and J dropped 2; count of bases not matched to a gene: 3. CDR1 and CDR2 (germline): MNHNS, SASEGT. CDR3 residues: CASSEVLAGITDTQYF. In DNA, the CDR3 is TGTGCCAGCAGTGAAGTACTAGCGGGGATCACAGATACGCAGTATTTT.

The chain has TRBV19 and TRBJ1-1, with 9 bases matching TRBD1. With V trimmed by 6 bases and J by 5 bases, 4 bases remained unmatched. The CDR3 loop spans 13 amino acids. Looked up from germline, CDR1 is LNHDA and CDR2 is SQIVND (reference sequence). The CDR3 DNA is TGTGCCAGTAGCCGCGGACAGGGGACTGAAGCTTTCTTT. Amino acid sequence: CASSRGQGTEAFF.

This sequence joins TRBV5-1 and TRBJ2-2; D not resolved. Germline CDR1 reads SGHRS; CDR2 reads YFSETQ. This CDR3 region has 14 residues. V dropped 5 bases and J dropped 3 bases, with 11 bases sitting between them. CDR3 sequence reads: CASSYDRYTGELFF. The CDR3 DNA sequence: TGCGCCAGCAGTTATGATAGATACACCGGGGAGCTGTTTTTT.

The chain combines TRBV18 with TRBJ1-2, with D possibly being TRBD1 (5 bases). Germline CDR1 and CDR2: KGHSH and LQKENI. V was cut by 2 bases and J by 1 base, with 23 bases left in between. This CDR3 is built from 19 residues. CDR3 in amino acids: CASSPVLKGKGSINYGYTF. The CDR3 DNA reads as TGTGCCAGCTCACCAGTCCTCAAAGGAAAGGGGTCAATTAACTATGGCTACACCTTC.

The chain is built from TRBV5-3 and TRBJ2-5; 9 nucleotides match TRBD1. TRBV5-3 is given ORF status, its function remaining uncertain. The V segment lost 6 bases and the J segment 3 bases; nucleotides outside the gene matches: 3. This CDR3 spans 13 amino acids. CDR3 nucleotide sequence: TGTGCCAGAATCCGACAGGGGGAAGAGACCCAGTACTTC. Protein product: CARIRQGEETQYF.

This chain connects TRBV11-2 to TRBJ2-7; D unresolved. Trimming took off 0 bases at V and 7 bases at J, with 10 bases between the two ends. The CDR3 is 13 residues long. Looked up from germline, CDR1 is SGHAT and CDR2 is FQNNGV. CDR3: CASSLDSVGEQYF. CDR3 sequence (DNA): TGTGCCAGCAGCTTAGATTCGGTCGGGGAGCAGTACTTC.

CDR3 loop: CASTQDRANTEAFF. The DNA for the CDR3 is TGTGCCAGCACACAGGACAGGGCCAACACTGAAGCTTTCTTT. The V gene is TRBV2, the J gene TRBJ1-1; 8 positions agree with TRBD1. The CDR3 is 14 amino acids. The V segment lost 7 bases and the J segment 2 bases; nucleotides outside the gene matches: 6. Germline CDR1 reads SNHLY; CDR2 reads FYNNEI.

This rearrangement joins TRBV9 to TRBJ1-6; D is unclear. Trimming stripped 0 bases from V and 0 bases from J, with 4 bases between. Germline lookup yields CDR1 SGDLS and CDR2 YYNGEE. The CDR3 consists of 15 residues. The DNA of the CDR3 is TGTGCCAGCAGCGTAGCTAGCTCCTATAATTCACCCCTCCACTTT. Translation gives CASSVASSYNSPLHF.

For the CDR3, the DNA is TGTGCCAGCAGTTTATATGCGGGAGGAGGCAATGAGCAGTTCTTC. This gives the protein CASSLYAGGGNEQFF. The rearrangement joins TRBV27 to TRBJ2-1; TRBD2 matches 8 bases. The length of the CDR3 is 15 residues. The ends lost 1 base at V and 6 bases at J; junction bases unmatched: 5. CDR1 is MNHEY and CDR2 is SMNVEV in the germline V gene (reference sequence).

CDR3 in DNA: TGTGCCAGCAGCTTACGGGGACAGGGATTAGCTAACTATGGCTACACCTTC. As protein: CASSLRGQGLANYGYTF. The chain has TRBV7-9 and TRBJ1-2; 9 bases are a match to TRBD1. The V and J ends lost 2 bases and 0 bases, in that order; junction bases with no gene match: 7. CDR3 length equals 17 residues. Germline CDR1 and CDR2: SEHNR and FQNEAQ (reference sequence).

The rearrangement joins TRBV18 to TRBJ1-2; D is uncertain. Looked up from germline, CDR1 is KGHSH and CDR2 is LQKENI. V was clipped by 4 bases and J by 1 base, with 10 bases between them. This CDR3 spans 14 amino acids. As DNA, the CDR3 is TGTGCCAGCTCACGCTCCGGGGATAACTATGGCTACACCTTC. Translation gives CASSRSGDNYGYTF.

This clone was detected only a few times. The chain uses TRBV2 and TRBJ1-2, with 7 bases matching TRBD1. The CDR3 runs 13 residues. The germline V gene has CDR1 SNHLY and CDR2 FYNNEI. The trim removed 7 bases at V and 3 bases at J, leaving 5 bases unmatched. CDR3 bases: TGTGCCAGCACTGGACAGGCGGACTATGGCTACACCTTC. Translated, it gives CASTGQADYGYTF.

The chain couples TRBV4-3 to TRBJ2-3; possible D gene TRBD1, 5 bases. Germline V CDR1 and CDR2: LGHNA, YSLEER. Deletions cut 0 bases from V and 8 bases from J, with 15 bases between. The CDR3 extends over 15 amino acids. In nucleotides, the CDR3 is TGCGCCAGCAGCCAAGATTTTCAGGGTGCGGCTACGCAGTATTTT. The encoded protein is CASSQDFQGAATQYF.

This sequence joins TRBV9 and TRBJ1-2; D remains unclear. Germline V gene data show CDR1 as SGDLS and CDR2 as YYNGEE. V lost 4 bases and J lost 5, with 21 bases in between. The CDR3 covers 16 residues. The CDR3 here is CASSPDSRPSGYGYTF. CDR3 coding DNA: TGTGCCAGCAGCCCCGACTCCCGACCGTCTGGGTATGGCTACACCTTC.

This rearrangement joins TRBV6-5 to TRBJ2-7, with D possibly matching TRBD1 (6 bases). There are 11 residues in the CDR3. V shed 5 bases and J shed 4 bases, with 6 bases lying between them. The germline V gene has CDR1 MNHEY and CDR2 SVGAGI. This CDR3 is CASSTGYEQYF. The CDR3 DNA reads as TGTGCCAGCAGTACAGGGTACGAGCAGTACTTC.

This clone was detected only a few times. The V gene is TRBV7-2, the J gene TRBJ1-3; no definite D call. From germline, CDR1 is SGHTA and CDR2 FQGNSA. The CDR3 spans 15 residues. V gave up 0 bases and J gave up 2 bases, with 8 bases separating them. The CDR3 is CASSLAAGTGNTIYF. DNA of the CDR3: TGTGCCAGCAGCTTAGCAGCCGGGACTGGAAACACCATATATTTT.

V is TRBV18 and J is TRBJ1-1; 7 bases line up with TRBD1. CDR1 and CDR2 from the germline V gene are KGHSH and LQKENI. V dropped 5 bases and J dropped 8; count of bases not matched to a gene: 17. The CDR3 spans 16 residues. CDR3 region: CASSTSRRRTGGEAFF. CDR3 in DNA: TGTGCCAGCTCAACCTCACGCCGTAGGACAGGTGGGGAAGCTTTCTTT.